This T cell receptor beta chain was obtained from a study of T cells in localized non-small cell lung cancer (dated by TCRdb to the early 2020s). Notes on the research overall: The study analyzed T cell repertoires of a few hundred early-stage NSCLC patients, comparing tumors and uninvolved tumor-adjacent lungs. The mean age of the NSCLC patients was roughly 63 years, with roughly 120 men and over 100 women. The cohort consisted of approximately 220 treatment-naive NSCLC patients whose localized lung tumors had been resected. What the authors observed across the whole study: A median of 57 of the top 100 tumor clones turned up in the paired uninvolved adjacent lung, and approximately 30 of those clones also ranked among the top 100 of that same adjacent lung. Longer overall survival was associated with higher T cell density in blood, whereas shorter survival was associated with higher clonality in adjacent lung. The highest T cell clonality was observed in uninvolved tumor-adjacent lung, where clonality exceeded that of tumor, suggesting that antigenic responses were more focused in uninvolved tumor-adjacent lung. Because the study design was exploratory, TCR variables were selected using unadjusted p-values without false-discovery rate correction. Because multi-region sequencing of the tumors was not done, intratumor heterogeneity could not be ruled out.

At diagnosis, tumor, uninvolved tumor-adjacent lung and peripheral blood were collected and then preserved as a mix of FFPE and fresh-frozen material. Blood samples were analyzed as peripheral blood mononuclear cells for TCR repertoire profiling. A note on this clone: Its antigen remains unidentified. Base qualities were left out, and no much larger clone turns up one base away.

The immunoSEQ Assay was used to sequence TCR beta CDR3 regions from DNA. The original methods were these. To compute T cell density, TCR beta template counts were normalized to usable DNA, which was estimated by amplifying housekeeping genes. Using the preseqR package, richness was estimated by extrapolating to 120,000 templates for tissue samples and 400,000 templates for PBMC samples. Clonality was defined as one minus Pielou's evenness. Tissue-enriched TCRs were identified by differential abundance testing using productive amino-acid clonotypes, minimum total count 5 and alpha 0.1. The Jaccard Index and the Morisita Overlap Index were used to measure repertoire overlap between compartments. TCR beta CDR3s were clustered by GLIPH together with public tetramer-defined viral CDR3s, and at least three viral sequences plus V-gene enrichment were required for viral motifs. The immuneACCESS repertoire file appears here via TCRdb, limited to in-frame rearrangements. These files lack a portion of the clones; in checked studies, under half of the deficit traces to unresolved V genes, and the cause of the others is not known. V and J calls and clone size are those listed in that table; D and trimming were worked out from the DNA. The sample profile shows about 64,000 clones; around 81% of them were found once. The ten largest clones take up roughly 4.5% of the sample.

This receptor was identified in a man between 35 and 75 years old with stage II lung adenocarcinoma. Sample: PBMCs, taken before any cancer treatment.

The sequence in DNA is TGTGCCAGCATAGGGAGTCGAGGATCTGAAGCTTTCTTT. It is translated as CASIGSRGSEAFF. The chain couples TRBV2 to TRBJ1-1; no D gene call is confident. The junction carries 15 bases between V and J, which are trimmed by 7 bases and 6 bases respectively. The CDR3 has 13 amino acids, counting the end cysteine and phenylalanine. This entry keeps only the CDR3 DNA: 39 bases, framed from base 1. Reading the germline V gene gives CDR1 SNHLY and CDR2 FYNNEI.